The 2 T cell receptor beta chains in this list originate from one sample, sequenced in a study of blood T cell repertoires in COVID-19. The protocol was immunoSEQ multiplex PCR, while the TCRdb copy is restricted to in-frame clones and leaves out a portion. Of around 250,000 clones detected, more than 70% appear once; the ten largest clones hold 2% to 2.5%. The specimen sequenced was PBMCs or T cells enriched from blood (not recorded which). Every receptor here comes from a woman aged 45 to 65 who had recovered from COVID-19.

The rearrangement links TRBV6-1 to TRBJ2-7; TRBD1 aligns across 8 bases. The trim removed 3 bases at V and 3 bases at J, leaving 4 bases unmatched. CDR1 is MNHNS, CDR2 SASEGT, per germline. CDR3 size: 14 residues. In nucleotides, the CDR3 is TGTGCCAGCAGTGACCCGGGACAGGACTACGAGCAGTACTTC. This translates into CASSDPGQDYEQYF.

This rearrangement joins TRBV5-6 to TRBJ2-7, with unresolved D. The germline V and J ends were trimmed by 4 bases and 0 bases, with 5 bases remaining between them. The germline CDR1 and CDR2 sequences are SGHDT and YYEEEE. The CDR3 is 12 residues long. The CDR3 loop reads CASSLRSYEQYF. In DNA, the CDR3 is TGTGCCAGCAGCCTCCGCTCCTACGAGCAGTACTTC.